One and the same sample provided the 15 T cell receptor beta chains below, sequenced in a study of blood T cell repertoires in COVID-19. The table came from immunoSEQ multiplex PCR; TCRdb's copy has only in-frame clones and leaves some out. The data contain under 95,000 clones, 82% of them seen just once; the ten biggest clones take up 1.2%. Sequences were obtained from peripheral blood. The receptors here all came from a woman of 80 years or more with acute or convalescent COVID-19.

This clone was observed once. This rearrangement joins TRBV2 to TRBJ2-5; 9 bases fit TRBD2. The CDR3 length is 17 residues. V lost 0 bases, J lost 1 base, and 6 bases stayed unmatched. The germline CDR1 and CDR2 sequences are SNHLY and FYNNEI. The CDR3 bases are TGTGCCAGCAGTGAAGCGCGGGGGGGCAGGATCCAAGAGACCCAGTACTTC. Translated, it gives CASSEARGGRIQETQYF.

As DNA, the CDR3 is TGTGCCAGCAGTCTCTGGGGACAGGGGGCGTCGGAGACCCAGTACTTC. Translated: CASSLWGQGASETQYF. The genes are TRBV27 and TRBJ2-5, with 12 bases matching TRBD1. The germline V gene has CDR1 MNHEY and CDR2 SMNVEV (reference sequence). V lost 5 bases to trimming and J lost 5 bases; unmatched junction nucleotides: 9. The CDR3 length is 16 residues.

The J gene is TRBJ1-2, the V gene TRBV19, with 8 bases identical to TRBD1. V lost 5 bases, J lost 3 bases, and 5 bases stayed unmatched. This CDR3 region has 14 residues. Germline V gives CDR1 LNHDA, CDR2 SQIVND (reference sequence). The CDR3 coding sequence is TGTGCCAGTAGTTTCGGACAGGGACACTATGGCTACACCTTC. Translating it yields CASSFGQGHYGYTF.

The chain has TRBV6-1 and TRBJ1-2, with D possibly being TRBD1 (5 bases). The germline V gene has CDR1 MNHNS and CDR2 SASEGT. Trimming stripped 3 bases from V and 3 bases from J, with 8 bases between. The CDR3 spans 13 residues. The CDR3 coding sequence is TGTGCCAGCAGTGACACAGGAGACTATGGCTACACCTTC. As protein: CASSDTGDYGYTF.

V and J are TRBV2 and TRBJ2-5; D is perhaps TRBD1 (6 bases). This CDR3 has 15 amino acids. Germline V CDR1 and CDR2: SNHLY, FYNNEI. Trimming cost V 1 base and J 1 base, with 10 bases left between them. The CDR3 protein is CASSEVVGAQETQYF. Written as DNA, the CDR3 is TGTGCCAGCAGTGAAGTCGTGGGGGCCCAAGAGACCCAGTACTTC. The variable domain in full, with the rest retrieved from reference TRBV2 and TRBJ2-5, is EPEVTQTPSHQVTQMGQEVILRCVPISNHLYFYWYRQILGQKVEFLVSFYNNEISEKSEIFDDQFSVERPDGSNFTLKIRSTKLEDSAMYFCASSEVVGAQETQYFGPGTRLLVL.

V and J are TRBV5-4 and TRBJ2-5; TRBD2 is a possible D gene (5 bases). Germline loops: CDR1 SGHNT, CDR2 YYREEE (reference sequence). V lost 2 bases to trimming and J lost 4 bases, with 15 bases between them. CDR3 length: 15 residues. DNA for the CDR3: TGTGCCAGCAGCTTCGAGGGTCTCTTAAGAGAGACCCAGTACTTC. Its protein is CASSFEGLLRETQYF. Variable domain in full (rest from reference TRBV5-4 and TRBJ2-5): ETGVTQSPTHLIKTRGQQVTLRCSSQSGHNTVSWYQQALGQGPQFIFQYYREEENGRGNFPPRFSGLQFPNYSSELNVNALELDDSALYLCASSFEGLLRETQYFGPGTRLLVL.

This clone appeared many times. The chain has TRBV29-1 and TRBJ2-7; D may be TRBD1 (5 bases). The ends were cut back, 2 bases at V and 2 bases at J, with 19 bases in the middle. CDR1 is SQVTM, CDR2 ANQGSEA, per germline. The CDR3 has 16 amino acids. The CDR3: CSVEPLQGSVTYEQYF. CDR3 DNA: TGCAGCGTTGAACCCCTTCAGGGAAGCGTAACCTACGAGCAGTACTTC.

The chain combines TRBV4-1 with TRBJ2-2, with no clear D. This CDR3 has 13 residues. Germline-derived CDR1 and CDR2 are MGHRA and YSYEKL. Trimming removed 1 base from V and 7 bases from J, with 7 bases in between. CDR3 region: CASSQGSSGELFF. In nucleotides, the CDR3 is TGCGCCAGCAGCCAAGGGTCCAGCGGGGAGCTGTTTTTT.

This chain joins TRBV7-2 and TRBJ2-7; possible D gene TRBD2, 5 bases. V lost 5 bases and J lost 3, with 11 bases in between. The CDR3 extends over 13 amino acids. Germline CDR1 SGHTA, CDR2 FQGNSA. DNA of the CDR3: TGTGCCAGCAGCCCCCCCACTAGCTACGAGCAGTACTTC. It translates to CASSPPTSYEQYF.

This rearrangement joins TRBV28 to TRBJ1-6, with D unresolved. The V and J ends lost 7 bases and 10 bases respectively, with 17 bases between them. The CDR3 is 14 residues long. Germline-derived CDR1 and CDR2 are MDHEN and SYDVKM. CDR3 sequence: CASTEETPGSPLHF. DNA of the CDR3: TGTGCCAGCACTGAGGAGACCCCCGGGTCACCCCTCCACTTT. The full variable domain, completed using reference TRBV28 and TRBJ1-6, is DVKVTQSSRYLVKRTGEKVFLECVQDMDHENMFWYRQDPGLGLRLIYFSYDVKMKEKGDIPEGYSVSREKKERFSLILESASTNQTSMYLCASTEETPGSPLHFGNGTRLTVT.

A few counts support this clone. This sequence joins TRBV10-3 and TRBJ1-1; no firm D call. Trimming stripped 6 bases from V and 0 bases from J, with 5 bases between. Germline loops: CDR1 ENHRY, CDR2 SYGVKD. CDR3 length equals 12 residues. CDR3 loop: CAISAVNTEAFF. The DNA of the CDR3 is TGTGCCATCAGCGCAGTGAACACTGAAGCTTTCTTT.

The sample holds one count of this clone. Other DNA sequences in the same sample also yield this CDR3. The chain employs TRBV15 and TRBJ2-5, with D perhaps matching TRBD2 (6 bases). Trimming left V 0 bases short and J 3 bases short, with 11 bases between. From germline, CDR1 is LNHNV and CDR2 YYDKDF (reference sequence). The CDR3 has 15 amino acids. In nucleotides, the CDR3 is TGTGCCACCAGCAGAGATCCAGGAGGGGAAGAGACCCAGTACTTC. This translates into CATSRDPGGEETQYF.

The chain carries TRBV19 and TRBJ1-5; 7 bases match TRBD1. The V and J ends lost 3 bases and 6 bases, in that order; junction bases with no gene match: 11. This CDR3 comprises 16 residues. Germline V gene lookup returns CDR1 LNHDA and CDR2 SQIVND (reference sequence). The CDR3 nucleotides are TGTGCCAGTAGTATTTCCCTGGACAGGAGGGGTCAGCCCCAGCATTTT. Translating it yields CASSISLDRRGQPQHF.

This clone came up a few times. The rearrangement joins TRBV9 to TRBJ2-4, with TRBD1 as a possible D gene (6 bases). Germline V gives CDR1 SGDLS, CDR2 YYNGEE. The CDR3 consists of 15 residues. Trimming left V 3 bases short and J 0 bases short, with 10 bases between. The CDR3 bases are TGTGCCAGCAGCGAAGAGACAGGAGCCAAAAACATTCAGTACTTC. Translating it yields CASSEETGAKNIQYF. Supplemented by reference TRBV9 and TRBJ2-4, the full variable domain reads DSGVTQTPKHLITATGQRVTLRCSPRSGDLSVYWYQQSLDQGLQFLIQYYNGEERAKGNILERFSAQQFPDLHSELNLSSLELGDSALYFCASSEETGAKNIQYFGAGTRLSVL.

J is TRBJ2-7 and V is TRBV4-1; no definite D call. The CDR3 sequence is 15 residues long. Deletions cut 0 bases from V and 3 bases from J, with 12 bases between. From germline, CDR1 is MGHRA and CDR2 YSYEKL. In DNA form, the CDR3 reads TGCGCCAGCAGCCAAGAAGGCGGTACCAACTACGAGCAGTACTTC. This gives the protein CASSQEGGTNYEQYF.